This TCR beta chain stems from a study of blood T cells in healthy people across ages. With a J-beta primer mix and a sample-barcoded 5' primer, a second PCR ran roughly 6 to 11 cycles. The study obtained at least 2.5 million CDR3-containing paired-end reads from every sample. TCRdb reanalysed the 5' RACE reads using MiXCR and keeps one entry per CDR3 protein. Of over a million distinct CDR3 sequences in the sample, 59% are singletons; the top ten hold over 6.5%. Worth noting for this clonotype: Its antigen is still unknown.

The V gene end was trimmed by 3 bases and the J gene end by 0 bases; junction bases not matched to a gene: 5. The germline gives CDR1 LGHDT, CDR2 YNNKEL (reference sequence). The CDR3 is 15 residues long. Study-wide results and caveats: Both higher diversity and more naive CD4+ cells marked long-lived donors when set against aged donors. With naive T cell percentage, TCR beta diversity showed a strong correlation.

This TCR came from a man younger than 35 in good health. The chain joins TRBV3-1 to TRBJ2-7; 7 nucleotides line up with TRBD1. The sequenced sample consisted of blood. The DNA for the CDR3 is TGTGCCAGCAGCCAGGGACAGCGTGTCTCCTACGAGCAGTACTTC. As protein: CASSQGQRVSYEQYF.